The 12 T cell receptor beta chains in this list originate from one sample, sequenced in a study of T cells in Graves' hyperthyroidism and ophthalmopathy. Researchers amplified the TCR beta CDR3 regions from RNA transcripts. The TCR CDR3 first-round RT-PCR relied on the HTBI primer set. TCRdb recomputed calls from the multiplex PCR reads with MiXCR, one row per CDR3 protein. The sample contains 560,000 or so distinct CDR3 sequences, 46% of which appear only once. Material for sequencing was peripheral blood or thyroid tissue (not recorded which). The receptor source for this set is a young woman with Graves' hyperthyroidism.

A word on this clonotype: The junction departs from the called germline gene at one end, perhaps through a read error. The chain is built from TRBV5-5 and TRBJ2-2; possibly TRBD1 for D (5 bases). CDR1 SGHKS and CDR2 YYEKEE come from the germline V gene (reference sequence). There are 14 residues in the CDR3. The DNA for the CDR3 is TGCGCCAGCAGCTTAGCCAAGGGGTCCGGGGAGCTGTTTTTT. Translating gives CASSLAKGSGELFF.

V is TRBV10-3 and J is TRBJ1-4; D not certain. The CDR3 covers 15 residues. V lost 10 bases and J 0 bases, leaving 15 bases between the germline ends. In germline, CDR1 is ENHRY, CDR2 SYGVKD. The CDR3 sequence: CATSRAVSTNEKLFF. The CDR3 coding sequence is TGTGCCACCTCCCGGGCGGTCTCAACTAATGAAAAACTGTTTTTT.

This clonotype was counted between two and nine times. V gene TRBV14 combines with J gene TRBJ1-2; the D is unclear. Trimming took 0 bases from V and 10 from J, leaving 12 bases between them. Germline V gene lookup returns CDR1 SGHDN and CDR2 FVKESK. This CDR3 contains 13 residues. CDR3 region: CASSQDRVYLYTF. CDR3 DNA sequence: TGTGCCAGCAGCCAAGATAGAGTCTACCTCTACACCTTC.

As for this clonotype: One base away lies a much larger clone, so this may be a sequencing read error. The J gene is TRBJ2-6, the V gene TRBV7-9; unclear D gene. V lost 3 bases and J 10 bases, leaving 4 bases between the germline ends. The germline V gene encodes CDR1 SEHNR and CDR2 FQNEAQ (reference sequence). This CDR3 is 11 amino acids long. DNA of the CDR3: TGTGCCAGCAGCTTCGGGAACGTCCTGACTTTC. It is translated as CASSFGNVLTF.

This clonotype was seen many times. The rearrangement links TRBV15 to TRBJ1-1, with D possibly matching TRBD1 (5 bases). There are 15 residues in the CDR3. Trimming pared 0 bases from V and 0 bases from J, leaving 8 bases between. Germline V CDR1 and CDR2: LNHNV, YYDKDF (reference sequence). The CDR3 region has the DNA TGTGCCACCAGCAGAGAGGGCAGGGTGAACACTGAAGCTTTCTTT. It yields the protein CATSREGRVNTEAFF.

This clonotype was observed a few times. The chain carries TRBV20-1 and TRBJ1-5; D is possibly TRBD1 (5 bases). Germline CDR1 reads DFQATT; CDR2 reads SNEGSKA (reference sequence). The CDR3 runs to 13 residues. The V gene lost 1 base and the J gene lost 3 bases, with 7 bases spanning the gap. CDR3 sequence: CSARGGINQPQHF. DNA of the CDR3: TGCAGTGCTAGAGGGGGCATCAATCAGCCCCAGCATTTT.

J is TRBJ1-2 and V is TRBV25-1; D possibly corresponds to TRBD1 (5 bases). Looked up from germline, CDR1 is MGHDK and CDR2 is SYGVNS. The CDR3 runs to 13 residues. Trimming stripped 6 bases from V and 7 bases from J, with 15 bases between. The CDR3 sequence: CASRDAAGSGYTF. DNA of the CDR3: TGTGCCAGCAGAGATGCGGCAGGGAGTGGCTACACCTTC.

The V gene is TRBV24-1, the J gene TRBJ2-7; the match to TRBD1 covers 8 bases. This CDR3 contains 17 residues. Germline CDR1 reads KGHDR; CDR2 reads SFDVKD. Trimming cost V 4 bases and J 1 base; bases outside gene matches: 11. The chain's CDR3 is CATSDSPGQVGSYEQYF. The DNA for the CDR3 is TGTGCCACCAGTGACTCACCGGGACAGGTGGGGTCCTACGAGCAGTACTTC.

This clonotype was seen once. The chain has TRBV20-1 and TRBJ2-2; D is perhaps TRBD1 or TRBD2 (5 bases each). Trimming pared 2 bases from V and 6 bases from J, leaving 16 bases between. This CDR3 contains 15 residues. The germline V gene encodes CDR1 DFQATT and CDR2 SNEGSKA (reference sequence). The CDR3 DNA is TGCAGTGCTAGAACCACTGACGGGACGGCCGGGGAGCTGTTTTTT. Translating it yields CSARTTDGTAGELFF.

The V call is TRBV29-1, the J call TRBJ1-4; D not certain. This CDR3 has 14 amino acids. Germline CDR1 and CDR2: SQVTM and ANQGSEA. V was trimmed by 5 bases and J by 10 bases, leaving 20 bases between them. The CDR3 DNA reads TGCAGCGTTCTCACACGTCTCCCGGAGGGAAAACTGTTTTTT. This gives the protein CSVLTRLPEGKLFF.

The chain uses TRBV4-1 and TRBJ2-7; a possible D gene is TRBD2 (7 bases). Germline V lookup: CDR1 MGHRA, CDR2 YSYEKL. Trimming removed 5 bases at V and 6 bases at J, with 17 bases between. The CDR3 sequence is 14 residues long. The CDR3 loop reads CASSLGAGVPEQYF. Written as DNA, the CDR3 is TGCGCCAGCAGCTTGGGGGCGGGAGTACCCGAGCAGTACTTC.

In this sample, this clonotype turned up once. This chain connects TRBV7-9 to TRBJ2-2; 8 bases align to TRBD2. The CDR3 loop spans 17 amino acids. V dropped 1 base and J dropped 2; count of bases not matched to a gene: 6. Looked up from germline, CDR1 is SEHNR and CDR2 is FQNEAQ (reference sequence). For the CDR3, the DNA is TGTGCCAGCAGCTTAGATCGCACTAGCGGCAACACCGGGGAGCTGTTTTTT. Encoded protein: CASSLDRTSGNTGELFF. Based on the CDR3 plus reference TRBV7-9 and TRBJ2-2, the full variable domain is DTGVSQNPRHKITKRGQNVTFRCDPISEHNRLYWYRQTLGQGPEFLTYFQNEAQLEKSRLLSDRFSAERPKGSFSTLEIQRTEQGDSAMYLCASSLDRTSGNTGELFFGEGSRLTVL.